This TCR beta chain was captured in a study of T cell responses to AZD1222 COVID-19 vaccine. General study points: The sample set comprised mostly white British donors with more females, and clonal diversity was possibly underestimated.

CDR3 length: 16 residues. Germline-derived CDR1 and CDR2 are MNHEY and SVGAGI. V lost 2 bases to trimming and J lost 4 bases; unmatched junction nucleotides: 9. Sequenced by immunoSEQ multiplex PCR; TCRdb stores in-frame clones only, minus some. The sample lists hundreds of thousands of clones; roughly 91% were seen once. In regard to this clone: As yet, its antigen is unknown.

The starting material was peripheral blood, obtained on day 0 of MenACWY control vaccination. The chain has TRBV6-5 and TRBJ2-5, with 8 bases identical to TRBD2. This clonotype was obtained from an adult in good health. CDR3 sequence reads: CASSYDSRGGGETQYF. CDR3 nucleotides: TGTGCCAGCAGTTACGACTCTCGGGGGGGCGGAGAGACCCAGTACTTC.